Following are 26 T cell receptor beta chains from one sample sequenced in a study of control samples from healthy donors and cancer patients. Produced via immunoSEQ multiplex PCR; TCRdb's table is partial and in-frame only. The sample comprises over 50,000 clones, about 96% of which are singletons, and approximately 1% rests with the top ten. The sample taken for sequencing was blood. These receptors originate from a woman aged 18-30 years in good health.

The CDR3 sequence: CASSQSPNRLGDYGYTF. The CDR3 DNA reads as TGCGCCAGCAGCCAAAGTCCTAACAGGTTGGGGGACTATGGCTACACCTTC. The genes are TRBV4-1 and TRBJ1-2; D might be TRBD1 (5 bases). The CDR3 contains 17 residues. CDR1 is MGHRA and CDR2 is YSYEKL in the germline V gene. V was shortened by 2 bases and J by 3 bases, with 19 bases between the two germline ends.

The table lists this clone with a count of one. Other DNA sequences from this sample encode an identical CDR3 as well. The rearrangement uses TRBV3-1 (or the pseudogene TRBV3-2) and TRBJ2-2, with a weak D call TRBD2 (6 bases). Germline CDR1 LGHDT, CDR2 YNNKEL (reference sequence). The CDR3 covers 15 residues. V lost 5 bases to trimming and J lost 6 bases, with 16 bases between them. The CDR3 DNA sequence: TGTGCCAGCAGCTGGGACTTACTCAGAGCCGGGGAGCTGTTTTTT. It specifies CASSWDLLRAGELFF.

This clone was seen just once. The chain carries TRBV5-4 and TRBJ2-3; no definite D call. CDR3 length: 14 residues. Germline CDR1 SGHNT, CDR2 YYREEE (reference sequence). Trimming left V 1 base short and J 5 bases short, with 11 bases between. This CDR3 reads CASSLSSEGDTQYF. The CDR3 coding sequence is TGTGCCAGCAGCTTGTCGTCTGAAGGAGATACGCAGTATTTT.

The chain combines TRBV27 with TRBJ2-3; 12 bases align to TRBD2. V lost 5 bases, J lost 3 bases, and 6 bases stayed unmatched. Germline CDR1 and CDR2: MNHEY and SMNVEV (reference sequence). This CDR3 has 16 amino acids. The chain's CDR3 is CASSPVGLAGTDTQYF. CDR3 DNA: TGTGCCAGCAGTCCCGTAGGACTAGCGGGGACAGATACGCAGTATTTT.

The chain carries TRBV20-1 and TRBJ2-5; D is ambiguous. Germline CDR1 is DFQATT and CDR2 is SNEGSKA (reference sequence). This CDR3 is 11 amino acids long. Deletions cut 4 bases from V and 3 bases from J, with 6 bases between. The CDR3 loop reads CSAKWEETQYF. CDR3 nucleotides: TGCAGTGCTAAATGGGAAGAGACCCAGTACTTC.

The rearrangement joins TRBV30 to TRBJ1-2; D not resolved. V gave up 0 bases and J gave up 7 bases, with 9 bases separating them. The CDR3 loop spans 12 amino acids. Germline V gene lookup returns CDR1 GTSNPN and CDR2 SVGIG (reference sequence). The CDR3 DNA reads as TGTGCCTGGAGTGTACCGAAGATTGGCTACACCTTC. It encodes CAWSVPKIGYTF. Based on the CDR3 plus reference TRBV30 and TRBJ1-2, the full variable domain is SQTIHQWPATLVQPVGSPLSLECTVEGTSNPNLYWYRQAAGRGLQLLFYSVGIGQISSEVPQNLSASRPQDRQFILSSKKLLLSDSGFYLCAWSVPKIGYTFGSGTRLTVV.

This clone was observed a single time. The chain couples TRBV5-6 to TRBJ1-2, with D possibly being TRBD1 (5 bases). This CDR3 contains 14 residues. CDR1 is SGHDT and CDR2 is YYEEEE in the germline V gene. V lost 2 bases, J lost 3 bases, and 11 bases lay in between. Written as DNA, the CDR3 is TGTGCCAGCAGCTTAGGGACGGTCTACTATGGCTACACCTTC. Protein product: CASSLGTVYYGYTF.

The genes are TRBV6-6 and TRBJ1-2; D call uncertain. Germline loops: CDR1 MNHNY, CDR2 SVGAGI (reference sequence). The CDR3 is made up of 14 amino acids. Trimming left V 2 bases short and J 4 bases short, with 11 bases between. The CDR3 region has the DNA TGTGCCAGCAGTTACGTTGACGGAGCCTATGGCTACACCTTC. It codes for CASSYVDGAYGYTF.

The chain joins TRBV12-3 or TRBV12-4 to TRBJ1-2; weak D call: TRBD1 (6 bases). The CDR3 consists of 12 residues. Trimming removed 5 bases at V and 2 bases at J, with 6 bases between. The CDR3 DNA reads TGTGCCAGCAGTGGGACAAACTATGGCTACACCTTC. This codes for CASSGTNYGYTF.

This rearrangement joins TRBV18 to TRBJ1-5, with D unclear. The V gene's germline CDR1 is KGHSH and CDR2 LQKENI. The CDR3 covers 13 residues. Trimming cost V 9 bases and J 4 bases, with 13 bases left between them. CDR3 nucleotide sequence: TGTGCCAGTCACGAGGTCAGGAATCAGCCCCAGCATTTT. This translates into CASHEVRNQPQHF.

This clone was observed a handful of times. The V gene is TRBV4-3, the J gene TRBJ2-6; D is uncertain. The V end was cut by 0 bases, the J end by 2 bases, with 8 bases between. The germline gives CDR1 LGHNA, CDR2 YSLEER. This CDR3 region has 16 residues. The DNA for the CDR3 is TGCGCCAGCAGCCAAGATGGTGGCACTGGGGCCAACGTCCTGACTTTC. Translated: CASSQDGGTGANVLTF.

The rearrangement joins TRBV6-1 to TRBJ2-2; no firm D call. V was shortened by 1 base and J by 3 bases, with 6 bases between the two germline ends. The germline V gene has CDR1 MNHNS and CDR2 SASEGT. This CDR3 is 14 amino acids long. CDR3 sequence reads: CASSEVGDTGELFF. The CDR3, as DNA: TGTGCCAGCAGTGAAGTCGGCGACACCGGGGAGCTGTTTTTT.

The count of this clone is one. The chain employs TRBV27 and TRBJ1-6, with D unresolved. V dropped 3 bases and J dropped 7 bases, with 7 bases sitting between them. Germline V gives CDR1 MNHEY, CDR2 SMNVEV (reference sequence). There are 13 residues in the CDR3. The CDR3 spells CASSFSKNSPLHF. In DNA form, the CDR3 reads TGTGCCAGCAGTTTTAGTAAGAATTCACCCCTCCACTTT.

The V gene is TRBV6-5, the J gene TRBJ1-5; D not certain. Trimming took 6 bases from V and 7 from J, leaving 16 bases between them. Germline V gene sequence: CDR1 MNHEY, CDR2 SVGAGI. This CDR3 has 14 amino acids. The CDR3 DNA is TGTGCCAGCAGAGGTACGGGAGGACGGCAGCCCCAGCATTTT. This encodes CASRGTGGRQPQHF.

This chain joins TRBV28 and TRBJ1-1; no firm D call. This CDR3 has 15 amino acids. Trimming left V 4 bases short and J 2 bases short, with 14 bases between. CDR1 is MDHEN, CDR2 SYDVKM, per germline. As DNA, the CDR3 is TGTGCCAGCAGTTCGCCGGGAGCTACAAACACTGAAGCTTTCTTT. Protein: CASSSPGATNTEAFF. Looking up the rest from reference TRBV28 and TRBJ1-1 gives the full variable domain: DVKVTQSSRYLVKRTGEKVFLECVQDMDHENMFWYRQDPGLGLRLIYFSYDVKMKEKGDIPEGYSVSREKKERFSLILESASTNQTSMYLCASSSPGATNTEAFFGQGTRLTVV.

The V gene is TRBV18, the J gene TRBJ2-7, with 7 bases lining up with TRBD1. The V gene's germline CDR1 is KGHSH and CDR2 LQKENI. V lost 3 bases, J lost 5 bases, and 4 bases stayed unmatched. This CDR3 spans 13 amino acids. CDR3 in DNA: TGTGCCAGCTCACCCGACAGGGCCCACGAGCAGTACTTC. Its protein product is CASSPDRAHEQYF.

A few counts support this clone. The genes are TRBV29-1 and TRBJ1-2; D remains unclear. The CDR3 loop spans 13 amino acids. CDR1 and CDR2 from the germline V gene are SQVTM and ANQGSEA. Trimming stripped 2 bases from V and 2 bases from J, with 9 bases between. The CDR3 DNA is TGCAGCGTTGAATCCAGGTACAACTATGGCTACACCTTC. It codes for CSVESRYNYGYTF.

V is TRBV10-2 and J is TRBJ1-6, with 8 bases lining up with TRBD1. CDR3 length: 14 amino acids. The germline V gene has CDR1 WSHSY and CDR2 SAAADI. V gave up 7 bases and J gave up 11 bases; unmatched junction bases: 10. The CDR3 nucleotides are TGCGCCAGCACGTTCAGGGGGCGCGAGGCACCCCTCCACTTT. As protein: CASTFRGREAPLHF.

The V call is TRBV7-3, the J call TRBJ2-1, with D perhaps matching TRBD2 (7 bases). The CDR3 loop spans 15 amino acids. The V end was cut by 4 bases, the J end by 7 bases, with 17 bases between. Germline V gene sequence: CDR1 SGHTA, CDR2 FQGTGA. CDR3 sequence reads: CASSSFAGAQNEQFF. The CDR3, as DNA: TGTGCCAGCAGCTCCTTCGCGGGGGCCCAGAATGAGCAGTTCTTC. The full variable domain, rest sourced from reference TRBV7-3 and TRBJ2-1, is GAGVSQTPSNKVTEKGKYVELRCDPISGHTALYWYRQSLGQGPEFLIYFQGTGAADDSGLPNDRFFAVRPEGSVSTLKIQRTERGDSAVYLCASSSFAGAQNEQFFGPGTRLTVL.

This CDR3 reads CASSPPGQRQAGTQYF. The CDR3 coding sequence is TGTGCCAGCAGCCCGCCGGGACAGCGACAGGCTGGTACGCAGTATTTT. This chain connects TRBV5-4 to TRBJ2-3, with 7 bases that match TRBD1. The CDR3 runs to 16 residues. The V segment lost 4 bases and the J segment 8 bases; nucleotides outside the gene matches: 16. CDR1 and CDR2 (germline): SGHNT, YYREEE (reference sequence).

V is TRBV30 and J is TRBJ1-2, with D unresolved. Germline V lookup: CDR1 GTSNPN, CDR2 SVGIG (reference sequence). V was shortened by 1 base and J by 1 base, with 4 bases between the two germline ends. This CDR3 is built from 12 residues. The CDR3 sequence is CAWSDGNYGYTF. The CDR3 DNA follows: TGTGCCTGGAGTGACGGTAACTATGGCTACACCTTC.

The chain recombines TRBV29-1 with TRBJ1-2; D gene unclear. The CDR3 is 11 amino acids. V was pared by 5 bases and J by 8 bases, with 12 bases between. Germline V gene sequence: CDR1 SQVTM, CDR2 ANQGSEA. The CDR3 spells CSVFKEGGYTF. In nucleotides, the CDR3 is TGCAGCGTTTTTAAGGAAGGCGGCTACACCTTC. The full variable domain, with the rest looked up from reference TRBV29-1 and TRBJ1-2, is SAVISQKPSRDICQRGTSLTIQCQVDSQVTMMFWYRQQPGQSLTLIATANQGSEATYESGFVIDKFPISRPNLTFSTLTVSNMSPEDSSIYLCSVFKEGGYTFGSGTRLTVV.

This clone showed up just a few times. This rearrangement joins TRBV5-1 to TRBJ2-7, with D perhaps matching TRBD2 (5 bases). Germline V gene data show CDR1 as SGHRS and CDR2 as YFSETQ. V was trimmed by 1 base and J by 5 bases, leaving 7 bases between them. The CDR3 consists of 12 residues. The CDR3: CASSLSEDEQYF. The CDR3 DNA reads TGCGCCAGCAGCTTGTCGGAGGACGAGCAGTACTTC.

The V call is TRBV19, the J call TRBJ2-1; a weak D match, TRBD1 (6 bases). The germline V and J ends were trimmed by 3 bases and 4 bases, with 7 bases remaining between them. Germline assignment: CDR1 LNHDA and CDR2 SQIVND (reference sequence). The CDR3 has 13 residues. The CDR3, as DNA: TGTGCCAGTAGTATTACAGGGTACAATGAGCAGTTCTTC. Its translation is CASSITGYNEQFF.

This sequence joins TRBV19 and TRBJ1-4; D possibly corresponds to TRBD1 (6 bases). Germline assignment: CDR1 LNHDA and CDR2 SQIVND (reference sequence). CDR3 length: 13 amino acids. Trimming shortened V by 11 bases and J by 3 bases, and 13 bases separated the two germline ends. CDR3 sequence (DNA): TGTGCCTCTAAACAGGGATCTAATGAAAAACTGTTTTTT. This encodes CASKQGSNEKLFF.

This rearrangement joins TRBV5-4 to TRBJ1-1, with a weak D call TRBD1 (5 bases). This CDR3 spans 14 amino acids. With 1 base removed from V and 1 base from J, the gap between germline ends came to 8 bases. Germline values: CDR1 SGHNT, CDR2 YYREEE (reference sequence). The CDR3, as DNA: TGTGCCAGCAGCTTGCAGGGTCCGAACACTGAAGCTTTCTTT. It yields the protein CASSLQGPNTEAFF.